A selection of T cell receptor beta chains follows, all from one sample in a study of post-analysis software for immune sequencing data. In TCRdb, the PCR reads were re-called with MiXCR into one record per CDR3 protein. Of about 400,000 distinct CDR3 sequences in the sample, roughly 38% were seen once. Input material: blood. Receptors were obtained from a girl under 18 with multiple sclerosis. CDR3s include the opening cysteine and the closing phenylalanine or tryptophan. A D gene is named only where the DNA matches it firmly. Size tells how often a clone was seen (once, few, many) or the class of an expanded clone, and some rows leave it out.

>many|TRBJ2-5|TRBV7-2|-
TGCGCCAGCAGCTTGGTCCTCCAAGAGACCCAGTACTTC
CASSLVLQETQYF
>-|TRBJ1-1|TRBV7-9|-
TGTGCCAGCAGCTTAACCCAGGGGATCAGTGAAACTTTCTTT
CASSLTQGISETFF
>many|TRBJ2-1|TRBV10-3|TRBD2
TGTGCCATCAGTCCGGGGGGTTCCTACAATGAGCAGTTCTTC
CAISPGGSYNEQFF
>-|TRBJ1-1|TRBV29-1|-
TGCAGCGTTTCTCAACCCGGACAGTGGGTTTCCGCTTTCTTT
CSVSQPGQWVSAFF
>-|TRBJ2-5|TRBV15|TRBD1
TGTGCCACCAGCAGATCCGGGACAGGGGGGCCGGGTAAAGAGACCCAGTACTTC
CATSRSGTGGPGKETQYF
>few|TRBJ1-4|TRBV7-9|-
TGTGCCAGCAGCTTAGCTTCAGCCGGGTTTCATGAAAAACTGTTTTTT
CASSLASAGFHEKLFF
>-|TRBJ2-7|TRBV7-7|-
TGTGCTAGCAGCTTAGACAAAACCTACGAGCAGTACTTC
CASSLDKTYEQYF
>few|TRBJ2-5|TRBV27|-
TGTGCCAGCAGTACGAACAGGTATCAAGAGACCCAGTACTTC
CASSTNRYQETQYF
>few|TRBJ2-4|TRBV9|-
TGTGCCAGCAGCGTAGACGGGGCGCTCCAAAGCAACATTCAGTACTTC
CASSVDGALQSNIQYF
>-|TRBJ1-1|TRBV5-1|-
TGCGCCAGCAGCTTGGCAGGGGCGTACACTGAAGCTTTCTTT
CASSLAGAYTEAFF
>-|TRBJ2-7|TRBV3-1|TRBD1
TGTGCCAGCAGCTGGCCGGGACAGGGGACGTACGAGCAGTACTTC
CASSWPGQGTYEQYF
>-|TRBJ2-7|TRBV18|-
TGTGCCAGCTCACCTGGACAGTCGTTGACCTACGAGCAGTACTTC
CASSPGQSLTYEQYF
>-|TRBJ2-5|TRBV15|-
TGTGCCACCAGCAGAGATCCGCATCCCCCTCAAGAGACCCAGTACTTC
CATSRDPHPPQETQYF
>few|TRBJ2-3|TRBV7-2|TRBD1
TGTGCCAGCAGCCCTACGGACAGGGAAGATACGCAGTATTTT
CASSPTDREDTQYF
>few|TRBJ1-4|TRBV12-3/TRBV12-4|TRBD1
TGTGCCAGCAGCTACCTACAGGGGGCGGGGGAAAAACTGTTTTTT
CASSYLQGAGEKLFF
>-|TRBJ1-2|TRBV5-1|-
TGCGCCAGCAGCTTGGCCGTCCAAGAGGTTGGCTACACCTTC
CASSLAVQEVGYTF
>many|TRBJ2-5|TRBV12-3/TRBV12-4|-
TGTGCCAGCAGTTTGGGGCGGCGGGTAGCCCAAGAGACCCAGTACTTC
CASSLGRRVAQETQYF
>few|TRBJ2-5|TRBV12-3/TRBV12-4|-
TGTGCCAGCAGCTACTCAGCCAGGGCAATGGAGACCCAGTACTTC
CASSYSARAMETQYF
>-|TRBJ2-7|TRBV10-3|-
TGTGCCATCGCAAGCTCCTACGAGCAGTACTTC
CAIASSYEQYF
>many|TRBJ2-1|TRBV5-6|-
TGTGCCAGCAGCTTACAGGGTGAGCAGTTCTTC
CASSLQGEQFF
>-|TRBJ2-5|TRBV7-9|-
TGTGTCAGCAGCCCCCGCGGCGCGTGGGAGACCCAGTACTTC
CVSSPRGAWETQYF
>many|TRBJ2-5|TRBV3-1|TRBD1
TGTGCCAGCAGCCGCGACAGGGCCGGGACCCAGTACTTC
CASSRDRAGTQYF
>few|TRBJ1-2|TRBV7-2|-
TGTGCCAGCAGCCCAAGGTCGACAGATCAGAGCCCCTATGGCTACACCTTC
CASSPRSTDQSPYGYTF
>-|TRBJ2-1|TRBV6-6|-
TGTGCCAGCAGTTATTTAGGGTACGAGTACAATGAGCAGTTCTTC
CASSYLGYEYNEQFF
>-|TRBJ1-6|TRBV6-5|-
TGTGCCAACACCCTGTCGGGGAATTCACCCCTCCACTTT
CANTLSGNSPLHF
>few|TRBJ1-6|TRBV9|-
TGTGCCAGCAGCGAAGCCGGGACACCCTATAATTCACCCCTCCACTTT
CASSEAGTPYNSPLHF
>-|TRBJ2-5|TRBV2|-
TGTGCCAGCAGCGGTAGCGGTCAAGAGACCCAGTACTTC
CASSGSGQETQYF
>-|TRBJ2-2|TRBV12-3/TRBV12-4|-
TGTGCCAGCAATGACAGGTCCCCAGGCACCGGGGAGCTGTTTTTT
CASNDRSPGTGELFF
>-|TRBJ2-3|TRBV11-2|TRBD2
TGTGCCAGCAGCTTAGATGCCCTGGGGGGGACCTTGCCGCCAGATACGCAGTATTTT
CASSLDALGGTLPPDTQYF
>-|TRBJ2-6|TRBV27|-
TGTGCCAGCATGCCGGGGGACCTCTTAGGGGCCAACGTCCTGACTTTC
CASMPGDLLGANVLTF
>few|TRBJ2-2|TRBV27|TRBD1
TGTGCCAGCAGAGACAGGGAATTCGGGGAGCTGTTTTTT
CASRDREFGELFF
>-|TRBJ2-6|TRBV7-2|-
TGTGCCAGCAGCTTAGGGGCCTCGTGGGCCAACGTCCTGACTTTC
CASSLGASWANVLTF
>-|TRBJ2-5|TRBV5-1|-
TGCGCCAGCAACCTACAGTTCGAGGGCGGGGAGACCCAGTACTTC
CASNLQFEGGETQYF
>-|TRBJ1-5|TRBV10-3|TRBD1
TGTGCCATCAGTGAGGGGCTCCCGGGACAGGGGAGGCAGCCCCAGCATTTT
CAISEGLPGQGRQPQHF
>-|TRBJ1-1|TRBV18|TRBD1
TGTGCCAGCTCACCTGGAGGAGGGGGCGCGGAAGCTTTCTTT
CASSPGGGGAEAFF
>-|TRBJ1-5|TRBV11-2|-
TGTGCCAGCATCCTTAGTCCGGGGGCGCGCAATCAGCCCCAGCATTTT
CASILSPGARNQPQHF
>few|TRBJ2-5|TRBV12-3/TRBV12-4|TRBD2
TGTGCCAGCAGCGGGGGACTAGCGGGGGGGCGGGAGACCCAGTACTTC
CASSGGLAGGRETQYF